Shown below are 21 T cell receptor beta chains from a single sample sequenced in a study of regulatory T cells in long-lasting Graves disease. Investigators prepared the TCR beta libraries by applying iRepertoire HTBI primers and Arm-PCR of CDR3 regions. TCRdb processed the multiplex PCR reads anew with MiXCR; each CDR3 protein has one entry. This table has about 360,000 distinct CDR3 sequences, around 15% appearing once. The time point denotes: newly diagnosed GD, antithyroid drugs for less than 3 months. Following extraction of RNA from PBMCs, that RNA was used to make the TCR library. These data also formed part of another study, on T cells in Graves' hyperthyroidism and ophthalmopathy.

The sequenced sample was peripheral blood mononuclear cells (PBMCs), obtained at new diagnosis, from a patient treated with antithyroid drugs. The source of these receptors is a woman between 18 and 29 years old with Graves disease.

This clonotype came up a few times. V usage is TRBV9 and J usage is TRBJ1-3, with no clear D. The CDR3 loop spans 13 amino acids. V gave up 3 bases and J gave up 0 bases, with 4 bases separating them. Per germline, CDR1 SGDLS and CDR2 YYNGEE. The CDR3 reads CASSGRSGNTIYF. The CDR3 coding sequence is TGTGCCAGCAGCGGCCGCTCTGGAAACACCATATATTTT.

Ten or more counts support this clonotype. The rearrangement uses TRBV11-2 and TRBJ1-2; the D gene is possibly TRBD1 (6 bases). With 5 bases removed from V and 8 bases from J, the gap between germline ends came to 21 bases. Germline V lookup: CDR1 SGHAT, CDR2 FQNNGV. This CDR3 comprises 15 residues. Written as DNA, the CDR3 is TGTGCCAGCAGCCACCCGAAGACAGGTCTAAGAGGCTACACCTTC. This encodes CASSHPKTGLRGYTF. Combining the CDR3 with reference TRBV11-2 and TRBJ1-2 gives the whole variable domain EAGVAQSPRYKIIEKRQSVAFWCNPISGHATLYWYQQILGQGPKLLIQFQNNGVVDDSQLPKDRFSAERLKGVDSTLKIQPAKLEDSAVYLCASSHPKTGLRGYTFGSGTRLTVV.

This clonotype was counted a few times. V usage is TRBV10-3 and J usage is TRBJ2-1; D not resolved. CDR3 length equals 15 residues. V dropped 0 bases and J dropped 6 bases, with 12 bases sitting between them. Germline CDR1 ENHRY, CDR2 SYGVKD. CDR3 amino acids: CAISESLDLGNEQFF. CDR3 coding DNA: TGTGCCATCAGTGAGTCGTTAGATCTCGGCAATGAGCAGTTCTTC.

This chain joins TRBV7-9 and TRBJ1-1; D gene unclear. The V end was cut by 5 bases, the J end by 3 bases, with 7 bases between. Germline-derived CDR1 and CDR2 are SEHNR and FQNEAQ (reference sequence). The CDR3 totals 12 residues. DNA for the CDR3: TGTGCCAGCAGCCCCAGTGACACTGAAGCTTTCTTT. Protein product: CASSPSDTEAFF.

The table lists this clonotype with a few counts. The chain combines TRBV7-2 with TRBJ2-1; D is perhaps TRBD2 (6 bases). V lost 0 bases, J lost 8 bases, and 17 bases lay in between. The CDR3 runs 16 residues. Germline loops: CDR1 SGHTA, CDR2 FQGNSA. In DNA, the CDR3 is TGTGCCAGCAGCTTAGCGCTTGGGGGGACCATCCATGAGCAGTTCTTC. This encodes CASSLALGGTIHEQFF.

The chain is built from TRBV24-1 and TRBJ2-5, with D possibly matching TRBD1 (6 bases). The CDR3 has 15 amino acids. Per germline, CDR1 KGHDR and CDR2 SFDVKD. The V end was cut by 5 bases, the J end by 3 bases, with 15 bases between. The CDR3 DNA sequence: TGTGCCACCAGTGGGGGCCGGGCAGGGGAAGAGACCCAGTACTTC. It encodes CATSGGRAGEETQYF.

This chain links TRBV5-6 with TRBJ2-7, with D maybe TRBD2 (5 bases). CDR3 length equals 15 residues. The V end lost 2 bases, the J end lost 0 bases, and 12 bases lay between the germline ends. Germline assignment: CDR1 SGHDT and CDR2 YYEEEE. The CDR3 loop is CASSLGPGSSYEQYF. The CDR3 bases are TGTGCCAGCAGCTTAGGCCCGGGGAGCTCCTACGAGCAGTACTTC.

CDR3 DNA: TGCAGCGTTGAAGGAGGGCAGGCCAAGGGCTACACCTTC. Its translation is CSVEGGQAKGYTF. V is TRBV29-1 and J is TRBJ1-2; D ambiguous. The CDR3 runs to 13 residues. Trimming removed 1 base from V and 8 bases from J, with 14 bases in between. In germline, CDR1 is SQVTM, CDR2 ANQGSEA.

This clonotype has a count of ten or more. The chain uses TRBV2 and TRBJ1-3; D is uncertain. The CDR3 is made up of 13 amino acids. Germline CDR1 and CDR2: SNHLY and FYNNEI. The V gene lost 6 bases and the J gene lost 2 bases, with 8 bases spanning the gap. CDR3 amino acids: CASSDSAGNTIYF. CDR3 bases: TGTGCCAGCAGCGACTCTGCTGGAAACACCATATATTTT.

At least ten counts were recorded for this clonotype. The chain is built from TRBV5-4 and TRBJ2-3; TRBD2 matches 8 bases. Germline loops: CDR1 SGHNT, CDR2 YYREEE (reference sequence). J gave up 1 base and V 4 bases, and 8 bases lay outside the gene matches. The CDR3 totals 16 residues. The CDR3 nucleotides read TGTGCCAGCAGCCCGCTGGGCGGGGGGCGCACAGATACGCAGTATTTT. Translation: CASSPLGGGRTDTQYF.

This clonotype was seen ten or more times. The chain couples TRBV13 to TRBJ2-7; D is possibly TRBD2 (6 bases). This CDR3 contains 16 residues. V dropped 0 bases and J dropped 4 bases, with 16 bases sitting between them. The germline CDR1 and CDR2 sequences are PRHDT and FYEKMQ (reference sequence). CDR3 nucleotides: TGTGCCAGCAGCTTAGGCCGACTAGAACCCACGTACGAGCAGTACTTC. Protein sequence: CASSLGRLEPTYEQYF.

The genes are TRBV27 and TRBJ1-6; D gene uncertain. Germline CDR1 and CDR2: MNHEY and SMNVEV (reference sequence). The CDR3 runs 17 residues. The V end was cut by 0 bases, the J end by 0 bases, with 9 bases between. CDR3 residues: CASSLSSESSYNSPLHF. The CDR3 DNA is TGTGCCAGCAGTTTATCGAGTGAGAGCTCCTATAATTCACCCCTCCACTTT.

The table lists this clonotype with a few counts. The V call is TRBV19, the J call TRBJ1-5; possible D gene TRBD1, 5 bases. Deletions cut 7 bases from V and 4 bases from J, with 8 bases between. Germline V gene lookup returns CDR1 LNHDA and CDR2 SQIVND (reference sequence). This CDR3 contains 12 residues. CDR3 sequence: CASKEGNQPQHF. CDR3 coding DNA: TGTGCCAGTAAAGAGGGGAATCAGCCCCAGCATTTT.

The chain is built from TRBV9 and TRBJ2-7; TRBD2 is a possible D gene (7 bases). V was shortened by 0 bases and J by 5 bases, with 15 bases between the two germline ends. CDR3 length: 15 residues. Germline lookup yields CDR1 SGDLS and CDR2 YYNGEE. In DNA, the CDR3 is TGTGCCAGCAGCGTAGGGGGGAGGGGGTGGGACGAGCAGTACTTC. As protein: CASSVGGRGWDEQYF.

The chain carries TRBV7-2 and TRBJ1-2; D is undetermined. V was clipped by 2 bases and J by 2 bases, with 9 bases between them. The CDR3 is made up of 14 amino acids. Germline loops: CDR1 SGHTA, CDR2 FQGNSA. Here the CDR3 DNA reads TGTGCCAGCAGCTTAAACGGACCAAACTATGGCTACACCTTC. Protein product: CASSLNGPNYGYTF.

Comment on this clonotype: A much larger clonotype is one base distant, so this may be a read error. The rearrangement uses TRBV20-1 and TRBJ2-7; the D gene is possibly TRBD1 (5 bases). The CDR3 sequence is 13 residues long. V lost 5 bases, J lost 6 bases, and 17 bases lay in between. Germline loops: CDR1 DFQATT, CDR2 SNEGSKA (reference sequence). Here the CDR3 DNA reads TGCAGTGCTCCATCAACAGGTATCCGCGAGCAGTACTTC. Translation: CSAPSTGIREQYF.

This clonotype was picked up many times. This chain connects TRBV5-1 to TRBJ1-1, with D possibly TRBD1 on 6 matching bases. Germline loops: CDR1 SGHRS, CDR2 YFSETQ. V shed 4 bases and J shed 4 bases, with 14 bases lying between them. The CDR3 loop spans 14 amino acids. The CDR3 DNA sequence: TGCGCCAGCAGCGCTGGACAGTATTTCACTGAAGCTTTCTTT. It translates to CASSAGQYFTEAFF. Variable domain in full (rest from reference TRBV5-1 and TRBJ1-1): KAGVTQTPRYLIKTRGQQVTLSCSPISGHRSVSWYQQTPGQGLQFLFEYFSETQRNKGNFPGRFSGRQFSNSRSEMNVSTLELGDSALYLCASSAGQYFTEAFFGQGTRLTVV.

This chain uses TRBV7-9 with TRBJ2-1; no reliable D call. This CDR3 comprises 14 residues. Germline V gene data show CDR1 as SEHNR and CDR2 as FQNEAQ (reference sequence). V lost 3 bases and J 2 bases, leaving 8 bases between the germline ends. This chain's CDR3 is CASSFQDTYNEQFF. The CDR3, as DNA: TGTGCCAGCAGCTTTCAAGACACCTACAATGAGCAGTTCTTC.

This clonotype was detected many times. J is TRBJ2-1 and V is TRBV4-2, with 9 bases that match TRBD2. CDR3 length equals 15 residues. J was trimmed by 8 bases and V by 1 base; bases with no gene match: 6. The germline gives CDR1 LGHNA, CDR2 YNFKEQ. The DNA for the CDR3 is TGTGCCAGCAGCCAAGTAAAAGCGGGGGGCTATGAGCAGTTCTTC. Translation gives CASSQVKAGGYEQFF.

The chain recombines TRBV2 with TRBJ2-7; 11 bases are a match to TRBD1. The V gene's germline CDR1 is SNHLY and CDR2 FYNNEI. V trimming: 5 bases; J trimming: 2 bases; junction bases outside the gene matches: 8. The CDR3 has 16 amino acids. CDR3 loop: CASSLSGTGGTYEQYF. The CDR3 DNA reads as TGTGCCAGCAGTTTGTCCGGGACAGGGGGTACCTACGAGCAGTACTTC.

This chain links TRBV2 with TRBJ2-7; 13 nucleotides agree with TRBD2. This CDR3 has 16 residues. J was trimmed by 1 base and V by 4 bases; bases with no gene match: 4. Germline CDR1 reads SNHLY; CDR2 reads FYNNEI. The CDR3 region is CASSGGLAGRSYEQYF. The CDR3 bases are TGTGCCAGCAGTGGGGGACTAGCGGGAAGGTCCTACGAGCAGTACTTC.